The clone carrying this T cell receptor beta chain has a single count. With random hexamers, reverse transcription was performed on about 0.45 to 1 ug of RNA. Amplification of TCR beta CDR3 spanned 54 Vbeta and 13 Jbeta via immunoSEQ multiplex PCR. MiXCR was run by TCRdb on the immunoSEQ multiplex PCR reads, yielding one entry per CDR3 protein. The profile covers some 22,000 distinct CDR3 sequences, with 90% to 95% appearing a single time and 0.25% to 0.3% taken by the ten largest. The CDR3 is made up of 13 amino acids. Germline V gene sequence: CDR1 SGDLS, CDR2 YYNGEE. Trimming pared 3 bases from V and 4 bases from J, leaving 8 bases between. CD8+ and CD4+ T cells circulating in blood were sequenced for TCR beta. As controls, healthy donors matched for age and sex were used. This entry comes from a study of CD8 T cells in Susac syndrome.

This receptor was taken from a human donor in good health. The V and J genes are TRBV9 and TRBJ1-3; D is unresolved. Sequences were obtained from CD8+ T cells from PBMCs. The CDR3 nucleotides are TGTGCCAGCAGCGGCCCACCCGGAAACACCATATATTTT. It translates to CASSGPPGNTIYF. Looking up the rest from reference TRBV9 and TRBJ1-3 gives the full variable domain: DSGVTQTPKHLITATGQRVTLRCSPRSGDLSVYWYQQSLDQGLQFLIQYYNGEERAKGNILERFSAQQFPDLHSELNLSSLELGDSALYFCASSGPPGNTIYFGEGSWLTVV.